The source of this T cell receptor beta chain is a study of T cell repertoires in cytomegalovirus infection. Across the study: Recently described HLA-C-restricted plus well-studied HLA-B-restricted CMV epitopes were used.

TCRdb re-analysed the reads in MiXCR, keeping a single row per CDR3 protein. The sample holds about 220,000 distinct CDR3 sequences, less than 50% seen once. Study observations and caveats: There were carriers of CMV plus the relevant HLA, and cumulative public TCR beta family frequency identified them. Clonotype analysis showed dominance of the ex vivo response by HLA-C-restricted CMV-specific TCR beta clonotypes.

Germline CDR1 and CDR2: SEHNR and FQNEAQ (reference sequence). V was pared by 4 bases and J by 10 bases, with 21 bases between. The CDR3 covers 15 residues. Comments on this clonotype: The antigen remains undetermined.

This specimen consisted of CD8+ T cells from cultured PBMCs, obtained from culture after CMV antigen stimulation. The source of this sequence is a human donor in good health (CMV status not recorded). Some clones in this sample may be carry-over from other donors' samples. The chain joins TRBV7-9 to TRBJ2-3; D is ambiguous. CDR3 in amino acids: CASSSRTDLYIAQYF. The CDR3 DNA sequence: TGTGCCAGCAGCTCACGAACCGACCTTTACATCGCGCAGTATTTT.